This T cell receptor beta chain was sequenced for a study of T cell repertoires in cytomegalovirus infection. Turning to the study itself: CMV infection plus the matching HLA type was flagged by public TCR beta signatures. Study findings and constraints: The response measured ex vivo was dominated by TCR beta clonotypes (HLA-C-restricted and CMV-specific). People with CMV and the relevant HLA were identified by cumulative public TCR beta family frequency.

TCRdb redid the calling of the reads with MiXCR, one entry per CDR3 protein. The data show fewer than 1,000,000 distinct CDR3 sequences, with under 40% seen just once and over 10% held by the top ten. To note about this clonotype: Antigen unknown.

Sequencing was performed on cultured CD8+ T cells from PBMCs, taken from culture after CMV antigen stimulation. The receptor was isolated from a human donor in good health (CMV status not recorded). Some clones in this sample may be carry-over from other donors' samples.

The CDR3 is CASSGFGTSGGANNEQFF. The CDR3 DNA reads as TGTGCCAGCAGTGGATTCGGGACTAGCGGGGGGGCCAACAATGAGCAGTTCTTC. This chain connects TRBV25-1 to TRBJ2-1; TRBD2 aligns across 16 bases. In germline, CDR1 is MGHDK, CDR2 SYGVNS. The CDR3 has 18 amino acids. V shed 4 bases, J shed 5 bases, and the junction held 8 bases outside the gene matches.